The 28 T cell receptor beta chains in this list originate from one sample, sequenced in a study of identical twins. TCRdb processed the 5' RACE reads anew with MiXCR; each CDR3 protein has one entry. The sample includes 1.5 million or so distinct CDR3 sequences, 32% of them seen just once. The source material was cord blood. These receptors were obtained from a newborn girl in good health.

The chain recombines TRBV7-9 with TRBJ1-1; D not certain. Trimming cost V 3 bases and J 4 bases, with 9 bases left between them. The CDR3 runs 13 residues. Germline V gene data show CDR1 as SEHNR and CDR2 as FQNEAQ (reference sequence). The DNA of the CDR3 is TGTGCCAGCAGCTTCGACGGTCCCACTGAAGCTTTCTTT. Residues: CASSFDGPTEAFF.

The V call is TRBV18, the J call TRBJ1-3; D may be TRBD1 (5 bases). The germline V and J ends were trimmed by 2 bases and 2 bases, with 16 bases remaining between them. Germline V CDR1 and CDR2: KGHSH, LQKENI. The CDR3 totals 17 residues. The CDR3: CASSPSTAPGPGNTIYF. The CDR3 DNA is TGTGCCAGCTCACCATCCACGGCCCCGGGGCCTGGAAACACCATATATTTT.

This clonotype appeared a few times. This sequence joins TRBV28 and TRBJ2-7; D unresolved. V was shortened by 5 bases and J by 7 bases, with 15 bases between the two germline ends. The CDR3 has 13 amino acids. In germline, CDR1 is MDHEN, CDR2 SYDVKM. The CDR3 coding sequence is TGTGCCAGCAGTCGTGCTTCAAGTCAGGAGCAGTACTTC. It yields the protein CASSRASSQEQYF.

This chain connects TRBV25-1 to TRBJ1-1, with a weak D call TRBD1 (6 bases). Germline V CDR1 and CDR2: MGHDK, SYGVNS. V shed 2 bases and J shed 4 bases, with 11 bases lying between them. This CDR3 contains 14 residues. The CDR3 protein is CASSETGYGTEAFF. For the CDR3, the DNA is TGTGCCAGCAGTGAAACAGGGTACGGCACTGAAGCTTTCTTT.

This sequence joins TRBV20-1 and TRBJ2-7, with TRBD2 matching over 9 bases. The germline V gene has CDR1 DFQATT and CDR2 SNEGSKA (reference sequence). The junction had 11 bases not matched to a gene; V was cut back by 6 bases and J by 2 bases. There are 15 residues in the CDR3. This CDR3 is CSAPTSLAGTYEQYF. Written as DNA, the CDR3 is TGCAGTGCCCCAACCTCGCTAGCGGGGACCTACGAGCAGTACTTC.

This clonotype was seen a handful of times. This rearrangement joins TRBV11-3 to TRBJ2-1, with D tentatively TRBD1 or TRBD2 (5 bases each). This CDR3 has 15 residues. CDR1 and CDR2 (germline): SGHNT, YENEEA. Trimming took 5 bases from V and 6 from J, leaving 17 bases between them. CDR3 bases: TGTGCCAGCAGCCCCCGAGGGGATCGGCGCAATGAGCAGTTCTTC. Translation gives CASSPRGDRRNEQFF.

This clonotype was counted only a few times. V is TRBV4-1 and J is TRBJ1-1; no clear D. CDR3 length: 17 amino acids. V was clipped by 4 bases and J by 1 base, with 19 bases between them. Germline CDR1 reads MGHRA; CDR2 reads YSYEKL. The CDR3 DNA reads as TGCGCCAGCAGCCCTACCCTCGGGAGGGATTCGAACACTGAAGCTTTCTTT. Its translation is CASSPTLGRDSNTEAFF.

The sample holds a few counts of this clonotype. This rearrangement joins TRBV2 to TRBJ2-7; 8 bases line up with TRBD2. The CDR3 runs to 14 residues. The V segment lost 6 bases and the J segment 2 bases; nucleotides outside the gene matches: 6. The germline V gene encodes CDR1 SNHLY and CDR2 FYNNEI. The CDR3: CASSRGGGTYEQYF. Here the CDR3 DNA reads TGTGCCAGCAGCCGGGGCGGGGGGACCTACGAGCAGTACTTC. Together with reference TRBV2 and TRBJ2-7, the CDR3 gives the full variable domain: EPEVTQTPSHQVTQMGQEVILRCVPISNHLYFYWYRQILGQKVEFLVSFYNNEISEKSEIFDDQFSVERPDGSNFTLKIRSTKLEDSAMYFCASSRGGGTYEQYFGPGTRLTVT.

This clonotype was counted only a few times. V usage is TRBV6-2 or TRBV6-3 and J usage is TRBJ2-7; D may be TRBD1 (6 bases). The CDR3 contains 15 residues. V was pared by 2 bases and J by 7 bases, with 18 bases between. Germline CDR1 MNHEY, CDR2 SVGEGT. The CDR3 region is CASSYVTGWDNEQYF. CDR3 nucleotides: TGTGCCAGCAGTTACGTGACGGGATGGGACAATGAGCAGTACTTC.

The chain recombines TRBV20-1 with TRBJ1-4, with unresolved D. V was trimmed by 1 base and J by 1 base, leaving 16 bases between them. CDR1 is DFQATT and CDR2 is SNEGSKA in the germline V gene (reference sequence). The CDR3 contains 17 residues. CDR3 loop: CSARADWRSGTNEKLFF. CDR3 DNA sequence: TGCAGTGCTAGAGCGGACTGGAGGTCGGGAACTAATGAAAAACTGTTTTTT.

The chain is built from TRBV4-3 and TRBJ2-1; D tentatively reads TRBD1 or TRBD2 (6 bases each). V gave up 5 bases and J gave up 4 bases, with 18 bases separating them. Germline CDR1 and CDR2: LGHNA and YSLEER. This CDR3 is 16 amino acids long. The CDR3 protein is CASSKGGAGVYNEQFF. The CDR3 DNA follows: TGCGCCAGCAGCAAGGGGGGTGCAGGGGTTTACAATGAGCAGTTCTTC.

The V call is TRBV6-2 or TRBV6-3, the J call TRBJ1-5, with D maybe TRBD1 (6 bases). V was trimmed by 0 bases and J by 5 bases, leaving 11 bases between them. CDR1 and CDR2 (germline): MNHEY, SVGEGT. CDR3 size: 15 residues. The CDR3 bases are TGTGCCAGCAGTTACTCGCGGCAGGGGCATCAGCCCCAGCATTTT. This translates into CASSYSRQGHQPQHF.

In this sample, this clonotype turned up many times. The V call is TRBV20-1, the J call TRBJ2-7, with D hard to call. CDR1 is DFQATT, CDR2 SNEGSKA, per germline (reference sequence). V gave up 7 bases and J gave up 0 bases, with 4 bases separating them. This CDR3 has 10 amino acids. CDR3 region: CSGGSYEQYF. The CDR3 DNA reads as TGCAGTGGTGGCTCCTACGAGCAGTACTTC.

Of note for this clonotype: The DNA is left out, because the CDR3 cannot be placed on it with certainty; the CDR3 is given as TCRdb lists it. The genes are TRBV18 and TRBJ2-1; the DNA was not used to check the table's D call, TRBD1. Germline CDR1 is KGHSH and CDR2 is LQKENI. The CDR3 has 13 residues if both end residues are counted. CDR3 region: CASSPFGAGEQFF.

This clonotype was detected ten times or more. The chain is built from TRBV11-2 and TRBJ2-7, with 10 bases lining up with TRBD2. V gave up 2 bases and J gave up 2 bases; unmatched junction bases: 6. The CDR3 spans 16 residues. The germline CDR1 and CDR2 sequences are SGHAT and FQNNGV. The CDR3 is CASSLISSGGTYEQYF. In nucleotides, the CDR3 is TGTGCCAGCAGCTTAATCTCTAGCGGGGGAACCTACGAGCAGTACTTC.

V is TRBV7-2 and J is TRBJ2-1; TRBD2 matches at 7 bases. Germline assignment: CDR1 SGHTA and CDR2 FQGNSA. V lost 3 bases, J lost 7 bases, and 12 bases stayed unmatched. This CDR3 spans 16 amino acids. The DNA for the CDR3 is TGTGCCAGCAGCTTCTTGCGACTAGCTGAAGGTAATGAGCAGTTCTTC. Protein product: CASSFLRLAEGNEQFF.

This clonotype was recorded a few times. The genes are TRBV12-3 or TRBV12-4 and TRBJ1-6; D gene uncertain. The CDR3 is 14 residues long. V lost 6 bases and J lost 4, with 10 bases in between. The CDR3 here is CASRATPYNSPLHF. In nucleotides, the CDR3 is TGTGCCAGCAGAGCGACACCTTATAATTCACCCCTCCACTTT.

Regarding this clonotype: Possible read error: a much larger clone is one base away. This rearrangement joins TRBV6-5 to TRBJ2-1, with 8 bases matching TRBD2. Germline lookup yields CDR1 MNHEY and CDR2 SVGAGI. The ends lost 2 bases at V and 0 bases at J; junction bases unmatched: 0. The CDR3 extends over 15 amino acids. CDR3 sequence: CASSYGLASYNEQFF. DNA for the CDR3: TGTGCCAGCAGTTACGGACTAGCCTCCTACAATGAGCAGTTCTTC.

V gene TRBV20-1 combines with J gene TRBJ1-1; 8 nucleotides align to TRBD1. Germline trimming cut 5 bases from V and 0 bases from J; bases unmatched to any gene: 8. Germline V gives CDR1 DFQATT, CDR2 SNEGSKA (reference sequence). The CDR3 totals 15 residues. As DNA, the CDR3 is TGCAGTGCTTTCCACAGGGGGTCGATGAACACTGAAGCTTTCTTT. Amino acid sequence: CSAFHRGSMNTEAFF.

J is TRBJ2-5 and V is TRBV24-1; 13 nucleotides match TRBD2. The germline V gene encodes CDR1 KGHDR and CDR2 SFDVKD. V gave up 3 bases and J gave up 6 bases; unmatched junction bases: 3. CDR3 length equals 15 residues. The CDR3 loop reads CATSDGTSGEKTQYF. The DNA for the CDR3 is TGTGCCACCAGTGATGGGACTAGCGGGGAAAAGACCCAGTACTTC.

The chain combines TRBV12-3 or TRBV12-4 with TRBJ2-1, with TRBD1 matching 7 bases. The CDR3 is 14 amino acids. V lost 8 bases, J lost 5 bases, and 9 bases stayed unmatched. The CDR3 bases are TGTGCCAGCCCACAGGGCCAGGGGGACAATGAGCAGTTCTTC. Translated, it gives CASPQGQGDNEQFF.

The CDR3 DNA follows: TGCGCCAGCAGCGAGGGAATCGCCCTGAACACTGAAGCTTTCTTT. Amino acids: CASSEGIALNTEAFF. The rearrangement uses TRBV5-1 and TRBJ1-1; D not certain. Germline CDR1 and CDR2: SGHRS and YFSETQ. V lost 4 bases to trimming and J lost 0 bases, with 13 bases between them. This CDR3 has 15 residues.

The chain employs TRBV25-1 and TRBJ2-3, with D hard to call. There are 14 residues in the CDR3. V gave up 6 bases and J gave up 3 bases, with 13 bases separating them. Germline loops: CDR1 MGHDK, CDR2 SYGVNS. The CDR3 reads CASRGNVRTDTQYF. The DNA of the CDR3 is TGTGCCAGCAGGGGGAACGTCCGGACAGATACGCAGTATTTT.

The V call is TRBV28, the J call TRBJ2-7, with D unresolved. V was trimmed by 5 bases and J by 0 bases, leaving 14 bases between them. The CDR3 consists of 15 residues. Germline V gene lookup returns CDR1 MDHEN and CDR2 SYDVKM. The chain's CDR3 is CASSIDKGSSYEQYF. The DNA of the CDR3 is TGTGCCAGCAGTATCGACAAGGGAAGCTCCTACGAGCAGTACTTC.

As for this clonotype: At one boundary the junction diverges from the germline segment, which might be a read error. V gene TRBV6-2 or TRBV6-3 combines with J gene TRBJ2-7, with D maybe TRBD1 (6 bases). Germline V gene sequence: CDR1 MNHEY, CDR2 SVGEGT. CDR3 length equals 16 residues. CDR3 region: CASSPPGGQISYDQYF. In nucleotides, the CDR3 is TGTGCCAGCAGCCCCCCGGGTGGACAGATATCCTACGATCAGTACTTC.

V and J are TRBV11-2 and TRBJ1-1, with D possibly TRBD1 on 6 matching bases. CDR3 length equals 15 residues. Germline V gene sequence: CDR1 SGHAT, CDR2 FQNNGV. V lost 2 bases, J lost 11 bases, and 21 bases lay in between. As DNA, the CDR3 is TGTGCCAGCAGCTTAACTCAGGATTTGGGGGGCCGGGCTTTCTTT. Amino acids: CASSLTQDLGGRAFF.

This clonotype occurred a few times. The rearrangement links TRBV20-1 to TRBJ2-1; 8 bases map to TRBD2. Trimming cost V 3 bases and J 13 bases; bases outside gene matches: 2. CDR1 is DFQATT, CDR2 SNEGSKA, per germline (reference sequence). The CDR3 length is 10 residues. CDR3 DNA sequence: TGCAGTGCTAGGAGCGGGAGACAGTTCTTC. It yields the protein CSARSGRQFF.

The chain is built from TRBV19 and TRBJ1-3; D is uncertain. Germline V gene data show CDR1 as LNHDA and CDR2 as SQIVND (reference sequence). The CDR3 runs 13 residues. The V and J ends lost 5 bases and 3 bases respectively, with 8 bases between them. This CDR3 reads CASSSLYGNTIYF. The CDR3 DNA sequence: TGTGCCAGTAGTTCCCTATATGGAAACACCATATATTTT.